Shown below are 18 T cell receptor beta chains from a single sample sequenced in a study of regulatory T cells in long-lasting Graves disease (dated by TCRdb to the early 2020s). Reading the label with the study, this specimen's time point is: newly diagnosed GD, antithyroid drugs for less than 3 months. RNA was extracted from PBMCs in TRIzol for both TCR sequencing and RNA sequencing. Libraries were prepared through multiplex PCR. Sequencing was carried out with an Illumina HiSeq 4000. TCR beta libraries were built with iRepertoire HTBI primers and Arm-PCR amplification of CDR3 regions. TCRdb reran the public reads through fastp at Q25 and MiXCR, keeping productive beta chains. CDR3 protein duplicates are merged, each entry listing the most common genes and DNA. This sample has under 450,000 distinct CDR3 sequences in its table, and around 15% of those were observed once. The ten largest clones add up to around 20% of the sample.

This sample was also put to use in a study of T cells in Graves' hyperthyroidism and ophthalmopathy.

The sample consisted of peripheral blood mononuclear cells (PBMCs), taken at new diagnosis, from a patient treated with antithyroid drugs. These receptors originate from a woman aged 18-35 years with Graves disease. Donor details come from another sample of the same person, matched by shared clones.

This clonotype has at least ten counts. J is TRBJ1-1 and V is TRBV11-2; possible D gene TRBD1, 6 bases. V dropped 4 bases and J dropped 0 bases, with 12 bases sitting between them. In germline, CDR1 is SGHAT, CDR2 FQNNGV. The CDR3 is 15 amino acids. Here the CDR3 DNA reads TGTGCCAGCAGCTCCACCAGGGGTCTGAACACTGAAGCTTTCTTT. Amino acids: CASSSTRGLNTEAFF.

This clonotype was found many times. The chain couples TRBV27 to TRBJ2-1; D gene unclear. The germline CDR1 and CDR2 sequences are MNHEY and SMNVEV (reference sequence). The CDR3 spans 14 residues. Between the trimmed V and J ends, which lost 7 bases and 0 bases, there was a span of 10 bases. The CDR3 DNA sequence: TGTGCCAGCACCCTTTCCAGCTCCTACAATGAGCAGTTCTTC. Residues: CASTLSSSYNEQFF.

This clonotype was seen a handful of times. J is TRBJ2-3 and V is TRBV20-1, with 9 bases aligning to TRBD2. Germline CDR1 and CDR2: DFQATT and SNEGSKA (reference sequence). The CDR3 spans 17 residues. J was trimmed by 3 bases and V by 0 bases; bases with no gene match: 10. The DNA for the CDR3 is TGCAGTGCTAGAGAAAAGCCCGTGCTAGCGGGGACAGATACGCAGTATTTT. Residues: CSAREKPVLAGTDTQYF.

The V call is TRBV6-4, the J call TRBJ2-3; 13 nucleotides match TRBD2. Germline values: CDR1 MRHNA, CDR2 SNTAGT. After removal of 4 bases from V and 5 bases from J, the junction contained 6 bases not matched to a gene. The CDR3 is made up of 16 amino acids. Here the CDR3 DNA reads TGTGCCAGCAGTGCTTCGGGACTAGCGGGGTTAGATACGCAGTATTTT. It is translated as CASSASGLAGLDTQYF.

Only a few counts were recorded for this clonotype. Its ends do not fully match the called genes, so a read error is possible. As DNA, the CDR3 is TGCAGTGTTAGAGGAGCGTCGATCCTCTCCTATAATTCACCCCTCCACTTT. The encoded protein is CSVRGASILSYNSPLHF. The rearrangement joins TRBV20-1 to TRBJ1-6; D not resolved. Looked up from germline, CDR1 is DFQATT and CDR2 is SNEGSKA (reference sequence). This CDR3 comprises 17 residues.

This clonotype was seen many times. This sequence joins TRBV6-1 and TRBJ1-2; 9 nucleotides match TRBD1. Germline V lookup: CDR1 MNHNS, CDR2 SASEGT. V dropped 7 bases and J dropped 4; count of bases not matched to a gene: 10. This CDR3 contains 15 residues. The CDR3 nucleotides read TGTGCCAGCACAGGGACAGGGTCTTCTAGCTATGGCTACACCTTC. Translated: CASTGTGSSSYGYTF.

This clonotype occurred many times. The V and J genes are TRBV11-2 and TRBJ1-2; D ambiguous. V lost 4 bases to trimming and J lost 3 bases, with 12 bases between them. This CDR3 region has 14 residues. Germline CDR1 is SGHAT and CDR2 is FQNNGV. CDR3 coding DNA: TGTGCCAGCAGCTGGATCCGGGAGGACTATGGCTACACCTTC. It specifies CASSWIREDYGYTF.

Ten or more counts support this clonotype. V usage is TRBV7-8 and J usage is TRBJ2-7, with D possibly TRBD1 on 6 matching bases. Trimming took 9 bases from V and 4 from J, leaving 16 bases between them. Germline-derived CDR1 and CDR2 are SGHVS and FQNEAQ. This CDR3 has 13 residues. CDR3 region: CASPPGQGYEQYF. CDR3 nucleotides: TGTGCCAGTCCCCCAGGGCAGGGGTACGAGCAGTACTTC.

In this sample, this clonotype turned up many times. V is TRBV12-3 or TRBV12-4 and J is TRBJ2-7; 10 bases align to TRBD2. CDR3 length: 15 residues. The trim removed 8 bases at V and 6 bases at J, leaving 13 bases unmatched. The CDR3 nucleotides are TGTGCCAGCTCGTCCGGGACTAGCGTCCTCCCCGAGCAGTACTTC. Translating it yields CASSSGTSVLPEQYF.

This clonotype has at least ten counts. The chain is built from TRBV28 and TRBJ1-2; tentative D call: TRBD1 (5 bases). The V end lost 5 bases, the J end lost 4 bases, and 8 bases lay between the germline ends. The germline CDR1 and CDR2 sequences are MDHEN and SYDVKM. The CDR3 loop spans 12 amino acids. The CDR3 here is CASSPGTYGYTF. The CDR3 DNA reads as TGTGCCAGCAGTCCAGGGACCTATGGCTACACCTTC.

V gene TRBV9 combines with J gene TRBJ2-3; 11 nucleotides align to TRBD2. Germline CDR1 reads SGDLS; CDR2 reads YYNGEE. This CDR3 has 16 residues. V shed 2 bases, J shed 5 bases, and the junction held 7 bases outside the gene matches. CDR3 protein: CASSVSTGLAEDTQYF. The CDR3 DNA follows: TGTGCCAGCAGCGTGTCCACGGGACTAGCGGAAGATACGCAGTATTTT.

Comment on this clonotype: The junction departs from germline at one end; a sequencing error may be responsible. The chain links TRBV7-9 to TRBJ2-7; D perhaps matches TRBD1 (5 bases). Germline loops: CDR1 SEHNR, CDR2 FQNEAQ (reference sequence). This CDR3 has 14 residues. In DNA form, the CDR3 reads TGCGCCAGCAGCCGAGATTTAGGGGCCTACGAGCAGTACTTC. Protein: CASSRDLGAYEQYF. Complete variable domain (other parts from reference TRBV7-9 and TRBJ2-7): DTGVSQNPRHKITKRGQNVTFRCDPISEHNRLYWYRQTLGQGPEFLTYFQNEAQLEKSRLLSDRFSAERPKGSFSTLEIQRTEQGDSAMYLCASSRDLGAYEQYFGPGTRLTVT.

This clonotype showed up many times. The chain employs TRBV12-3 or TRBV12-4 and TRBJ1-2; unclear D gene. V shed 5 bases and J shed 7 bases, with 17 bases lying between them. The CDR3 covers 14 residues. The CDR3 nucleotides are TGTGCCAGCAGTCCCGACCAAGCTCCTAGTGGCTACACCTTC. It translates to CASSPDQAPSGYTF.

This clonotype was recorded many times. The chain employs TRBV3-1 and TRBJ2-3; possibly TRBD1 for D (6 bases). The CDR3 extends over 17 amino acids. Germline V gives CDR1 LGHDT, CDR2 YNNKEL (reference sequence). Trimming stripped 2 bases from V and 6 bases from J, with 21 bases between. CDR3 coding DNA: TGTGCCAGCAGCCAATCTGGACAGACCCCGCTCACGGATACGCAGTATTTT. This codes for CASSQSGQTPLTDTQYF.

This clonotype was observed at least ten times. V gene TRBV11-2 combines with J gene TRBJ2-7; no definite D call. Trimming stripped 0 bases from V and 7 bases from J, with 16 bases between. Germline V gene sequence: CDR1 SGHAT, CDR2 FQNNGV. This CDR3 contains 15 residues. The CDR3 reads CASSLEAGRLGEQYF. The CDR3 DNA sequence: TGTGCCAGCAGCTTAGAGGCCGGGCGGTTAGGGGAGCAGTACTTC.

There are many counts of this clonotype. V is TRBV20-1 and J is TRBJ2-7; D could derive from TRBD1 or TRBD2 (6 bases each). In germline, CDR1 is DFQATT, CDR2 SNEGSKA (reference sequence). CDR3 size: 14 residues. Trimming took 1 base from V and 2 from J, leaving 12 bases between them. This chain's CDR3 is CSARGGGGTYEQYF. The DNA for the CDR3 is TGCAGTGCTAGAGGCGGAGGGGGAACCTACGAGCAGTACTTC.

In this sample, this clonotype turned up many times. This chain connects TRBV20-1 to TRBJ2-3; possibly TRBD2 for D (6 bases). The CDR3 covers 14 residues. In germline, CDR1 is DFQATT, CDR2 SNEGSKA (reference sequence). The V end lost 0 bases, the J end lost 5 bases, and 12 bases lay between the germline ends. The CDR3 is CSARDSQGGDTQYF. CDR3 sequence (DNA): TGCAGTGCTAGAGATTCCCAGGGAGGAGATACGCAGTATTTT.

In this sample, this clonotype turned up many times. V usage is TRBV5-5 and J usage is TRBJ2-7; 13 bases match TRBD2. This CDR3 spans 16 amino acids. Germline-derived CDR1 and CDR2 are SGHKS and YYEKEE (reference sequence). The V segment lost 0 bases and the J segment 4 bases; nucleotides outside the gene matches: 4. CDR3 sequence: CASSLVTSGGGYEQYF. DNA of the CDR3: TGTGCCAGCAGCTTGGTTACTAGCGGGGGGGGGTACGAGCAGTACTTC.